A single sample gave rise to the 25 T cell receptor beta chains below, sequenced in a study of blood T cell repertoires in COVID-19. Some clones are missing from TCRdb's copy, which holds only in-frame ones; the method was immunoSEQ multiplex PCR. The sample has about 190,000 clones; about 90% are singletons. Source material: peripheral blood. Receptor source: a man in his fifties or sixties with active or convalescent COVID-19.

The V call is TRBV19, the J call TRBJ1-2; D perhaps matches TRBD1 (5 bases). The germline CDR1 and CDR2 sequences are LNHDA and SQIVND (reference sequence). This CDR3 is 13 amino acids long. The V end was cut by 5 bases, the J end by 3 bases, with 10 bases between. DNA for the CDR3: TGTGCCAGTAGTTTGGAGACAGACTATGGCTACACCTTC. It is translated as CASSLETDYGYTF.

The chain employs TRBV3-1 (or the pseudogene TRBV3-2) and TRBJ2-2; 8 bases line up with TRBD2. Germline trimming cut 1 base from V and 7 bases from J; bases unmatched to any gene: 8. The CDR3 runs to 16 residues. Germline CDR1 is LGHDT and CDR2 is YNNKEL (reference sequence). The CDR3 region is CASSQVGRGAGGELFF. CDR3 DNA sequence: TGTGCCAGCAGCCAAGTTGGGCGGGGGGCCGGCGGGGAGCTGTTTTTT.

This rearrangement joins TRBV7-3 to TRBJ2-2; a weak D match, TRBD1 (6 bases). CDR1 SGHTA and CDR2 FQGTGA come from the germline V gene. Trimming left V 0 bases short and J 6 bases short, with 14 bases between. The CDR3 is made up of 16 amino acids. The CDR3 DNA follows: TGTGCCAGCAGCTTAACTTCTAAACAGGGACCCGGGGAGCTGTTTTTT. The encoded protein is CASSLTSKQGPGELFF.

This chain links TRBV19 with TRBJ1-1; maybe TRBD1 (6 bases). The CDR3 totals 14 residues. Per germline, CDR1 LNHDA and CDR2 SQIVND (reference sequence). V shed 9 bases and J shed 5 bases, with 19 bases lying between them. The CDR3 DNA reads as TGTGCCAGAGGGGGGGCGCCAGGGATTACTGAAGCTTTCTTT. This translates into CARGGAPGITEAFF.

The V and J genes are TRBV10-3 and TRBJ2-7; D might be TRBD1 (6 bases). Germline CDR1 ENHRY, CDR2 SYGVKD. CDR3 size: 18 residues. Trimming took off 0 bases at V and 2 bases at J, with 20 bases between the two ends. The CDR3 is CAISESIVRQVATYEQYF. CDR3 DNA: TGTGCCATCAGTGAGTCGATCGTTCGACAGGTCGCGACCTACGAGCAGTACTTC.

V usage is TRBV6-5 and J usage is TRBJ1-1; D is unresolved. This CDR3 has 10 amino acids. In germline, CDR1 is MNHEY, CDR2 SVGAGI. V lost 10 bases and J lost 2, with 5 bases in between. CDR3 sequence reads: CAIHNTEAFF. The CDR3 DNA follows: TGTGCCATCCATAACACTGAAGCTTTCTTT.

The sample holds one count of this clone. The chain links TRBV2 to TRBJ2-2, with a tentative D call TRBD1 (6 bases). The CDR3 has 17 residues. The ends were cut back, 4 bases at V and 0 bases at J, with 15 bases in the middle. CDR1 and CDR2 (germline): SNHLY, FYNNEI. CDR3 protein: CASSGQALGANTGELFF. CDR3 nucleotides: TGTGCCAGCAGTGGACAGGCCTTAGGCGCGAACACCGGGGAGCTGTTTTTT.

The CDR3 bases are TGTGCCACCAGCCGGACAGGGAACTATGGCTACACCTTC. It specifies CATSRTGNYGYTF. V and J are TRBV24-1 and TRBJ1-2; TRBD1 agrees at 8 bases. Germline CDR1 KGHDR, CDR2 SFDVKD. Trimming removed 7 bases from V and 2 bases from J; junction bases left unmatched: 2. The length of the CDR3 is 13 residues.

This clone was counted once. V is TRBV2 and J is TRBJ2-3, with D perhaps TRBD2 (7 bases). Trimming removed 5 bases from V and 0 bases from J, with 27 bases in between. Germline values: CDR1 SNHLY, CDR2 FYNNEI. CDR3 length: 20 residues. CDR3 DNA: TGTGCCAGCAGTACTTTCCCCCCCGGGGGGCAATTCTCTAGCACAGATACGCAGTATTTT. Protein product: CASSTFPPGGQFSSTDTQYF.

The chain joins TRBV5-1 to TRBJ1-6; no definite D call. The CDR3 is 16 residues long. CDR1 and CDR2 from the germline V gene are SGHRS and YFSETQ. Trimming took off 4 bases at V and 0 bases at J, with 11 bases between the two ends. As DNA, the CDR3 is TGCGCCAGCAGCCCCCACAGAAGCTCCTATAATTCACCCCTCCACTTT. Translated, it gives CASSPHRSSYNSPLHF.

The count of this clone is one. The chain employs TRBV5-6 and TRBJ1-2; D perhaps matches TRBD1 (6 bases). The CDR3 loop spans 15 amino acids. V lost 4 bases and J lost 4, with 17 bases in between. CDR1 and CDR2 (germline): SGHDT, YYEEEE. CDR3 amino acids: CASSTGQRDSYGYTF. The CDR3 nucleotides are TGTGCCAGCAGCACCGGACAGAGGGATTCCTATGGCTACACCTTC.

The chain employs TRBV11-2 and TRBJ1-2; D gene uncertain. The CDR3 is 13 residues long. The germline V and J ends were trimmed by 2 bases and 0 bases, with 4 bases remaining between them. Per germline, CDR1 SGHAT and CDR2 FQNNGV. In nucleotides, the CDR3 is TGTGCCAGCAGCTTACTAGCTAACTATGGCTACACCTTC. Protein product: CASSLLANYGYTF.

This clone was detected only once. The rearrangement joins TRBV4-1 to TRBJ2-7; 15 bases fit TRBD2. The V segment lost 4 bases and the J segment 4 bases; nucleotides outside the gene matches: 5. The CDR3 has 16 amino acids. Germline V gene sequence: CDR1 MGHRA, CDR2 YSYEKL. The CDR3 sequence: CASSPWTSGGAYEQYF. The DNA of the CDR3 is TGCGCCAGCAGCCCCTGGACTAGCGGGGGGGCGTACGAGCAGTACTTC.

The chain links TRBV23-1 to TRBJ2-7, with D possibly TRBD1 on 6 matching bases. TRBV23-1 is reported as an ORF; its role is uncertain. This CDR3 has 15 amino acids. V was shortened by 3 bases and J by 5 bases, with 17 bases between the two germline ends. The CDR3 reads CASSHSICGGHEQYF. CDR3 nucleotide sequence: TGCGCCAGCAGTCATTCCATCTGTGGGGGCCACGAGCAGTACTTC.

This clone has just one count. This sequence joins TRBV2 and TRBJ2-7, with TRBD1 identical over 10 bases. Germline CDR1 reads SNHLY; CDR2 reads FYNNEI. CDR3 length: 15 amino acids. The ends lost 7 bases at V and 0 bases at J; junction bases unmatched: 6. The CDR3 is CASNDRDRGSYEQYF. For the CDR3, the DNA is TGTGCCAGCAACGACCGGGACAGGGGCTCCTACGAGCAGTACTTC.

J is TRBJ1-2 and V is TRBV19, with a possible D match to TRBD1 (5 bases). Trimming removed 4 bases at V and 2 bases at J, with 14 bases between. The length of the CDR3 is 15 residues. CDR1 LNHDA and CDR2 SQIVND come from the germline V gene (reference sequence). Written as DNA, the CDR3 is TGTGCCAGTAGTAGGGGCACCGGGAGGAACTATGGCTACACCTTC. As protein: CASSRGTGRNYGYTF.

The CDR3 nucleotides read TGTGCCAGCAGCGCTAGCAGCTCCTATAATTCACCCCTCCACTTT. Its protein is CASSASSSYNSPLHF. V usage is TRBV9 and J usage is TRBJ1-6; D remains ambiguous. The V gene lost 3 bases and the J gene lost 0 bases, with 7 bases spanning the gap. This CDR3 has 15 amino acids. From germline, CDR1 is SGDLS and CDR2 YYNGEE.

The rearrangement links TRBV6-5 to TRBJ1-2, with 8 bases fitting TRBD1. From germline, CDR1 is MNHEY and CDR2 SVGAGI. The CDR3 covers 15 residues. J gave up 2 bases and V 6 bases, and 8 bases lay outside the gene matches. DNA of the CDR3: TGTGCCAGCAGCCCCCGACAGGGGAAGAACTATGGCTACACCTTC. It yields the protein CASSPRQGKNYGYTF.

The CDR3 spells CASSPVGGSNTGELFF. CDR3 DNA sequence: TGTGCCAGCAGCCCGGTCGGCGGGTCAAATACCGGGGAGCTGTTTTTT. The chain joins TRBV7-6 to TRBJ2-2; tentative D call: TRBD2 (5 bases). V lost 5 bases and J 5 bases, leaving 18 bases between the germline ends. Germline V gene lookup returns CDR1 SGHVS and CDR2 FNYEAQ. CDR3 length equals 16 residues.

The genes are TRBV5-1 and TRBJ1-4; 8 bases map to TRBD1. The germline CDR1 and CDR2 sequences are SGHRS and YFSETQ. With 2 bases clipped from V and 7 bases from J, the junction kept 7 bases outside the gene matches. The CDR3 is 15 amino acids. This CDR3 reads CASSFQGAKGEKLFF. In nucleotides, the CDR3 is TGCGCCAGCAGCTTCCAGGGGGCAAAGGGTGAAAAACTGTTTTTT.

V is TRBV7-6 and J is TRBJ2-1; 13 bases match TRBD2. V gave up 5 bases and J gave up 9 bases; unmatched junction bases: 10. Germline CDR1 SGHVS, CDR2 FNYEAQ. The CDR3 extends over 16 amino acids. The CDR3 coding sequence is TGTGCCAGCAGCCTACTCACTAGCGGGGGGGCCGGTGAGCAGTTCTTC. This sequence encodes CASSLLTSGGAGEQFF.

This clone was observed once. The chain is built from TRBV4-1 and TRBJ2-2, with 9 bases fitting TRBD1. This CDR3 spans 16 amino acids. Germline lookup yields CDR1 MGHRA and CDR2 YSYEKL. V gave up 8 bases and J gave up 1 base; unmatched junction bases: 8. CDR3 nucleotide sequence: TGCGCCAGCCGCAAACCGGGACAGGGGAACACCGGGGAGCTGTTTTTT. Its translation is CASRKPGQGNTGELFF.

In DNA form, the CDR3 reads TGTGCCAGTAGTCCAGGGGACAGGAATTCACCCCTCCACTTT. It translates to CASSPGDRNSPLHF. The chain carries TRBV19 and TRBJ1-6; 8 bases align to TRBD1. Per germline, CDR1 LNHDA and CDR2 SQIVND (reference sequence). The CDR3 consists of 14 residues. V lost 5 bases to trimming and J lost 7 bases; unmatched junction nucleotides: 4.

The CDR3 sequence is CASSPSRGHQPQHF. The CDR3 DNA sequence: TGTGCCAGCAGCCCGAGCAGGGGCCATCAGCCCCAGCATTTT. The chain links TRBV11-2 to TRBJ1-5; TRBD1 is a possible D gene (6 bases). V lost 5 bases to trimming and J lost 5 bases, with 13 bases between them. CDR1 and CDR2 from the germline V gene are SGHAT and FQNNGV. The CDR3 spans 14 residues. Full variable domain (remainder filled in from reference TRBV11-2 and TRBJ1-5): EAGVAQSPRYKIIEKRQSVAFWCNPISGHATLYWYQQILGQGPKLLIQFQNNGVVDDSQLPKDRFSAERLKGVDSTLKIQPAKLEDSAVYLCASSPSRGHQPQHFGDGTRLSIL.

In DNA form, the CDR3 reads TGTGCCAGCAGCCCGGGACAGGTTTTTCCACCCCTCCACTTT. It yields the protein CASSPGQVFPPLHF. The chain has TRBV25-1 and TRBJ1-6; 8 nucleotides line up with TRBD1. The CDR3 covers 14 residues. The J segment lost 11 bases and the V segment lost 6 bases, leaving 9 bases of the junction unmatched. Per the germline V gene, CDR1 is MGHDK and CDR2 is SYGVNS.